Listed below are T cell receptor beta chains from one sample, sequenced in a study of shared clonotypes between healthy human individuals. Only in-frame clones appear in the TCRdb table, and some are missing; sequencing was by immunoSEQ multiplex PCR. The repertoire holds around 2,000,000 clones, with more than 85% as singletons. The sample was naive CD8+ T cells from PBMCs. These receptor sequences come from a man aged 18 to 30 in good health. Some clones in this sample may be carry-over from other donors' samples. Both conserved end residues are part of each CDR3. A D gene is named only where the DNA matches it firmly. Clone size is stated in some rows and not others, as once, few, many or a class when expanded.

J: TRBJ2-7; V: TRBV19; D: -; size: -; length: 14; CDR3: CASSIGIGGYEQYF; DNA: TGTGCCAGTAGTATAGGGATAGGGGGCTACGAGCAGTACTTC
J: TRBJ1-5; V: TRBV28; D: -; size: -; length: 14; CDR3: CASSFDRDNQPQHF; DNA: TGTGCCAGCAGTTTTGACAGAGACAATCAGCCCCAGCATTTT
J: TRBJ2-1; V: TRBV7-6; D: -; size: -; length: 13; CDR3: CASSVGPYNEQFF; DNA: TGTGCCAGCAGCGTCGGGCCATACAATGAGCAGTTCTTC
J: TRBJ2-7; V: TRBV19; D: TRBD2; size: few; length: 15; CDR3: CASSSLAGGVYEQYF; DNA: TGTGCCAGTAGCTCACTAGCGGGAGGTGTGTACGAGCAGTACTTC
J: TRBJ1-2; V: TRBV7-9; D: -; size: -; length: 15; CDR3: CASSPERTVNYGYTF; DNA: TGTGCCAGCAGCCCGGAAAGGACGGTCAACTATGGCTACACCTTC
J: TRBJ2-7; V: TRBV28; D: TRBD1; size: once; length: 15; CDR3: CASSLWTGGSYEQYF; DNA: TGTGCCAGCAGTTTATGGACAGGGGGTTCCTACGAGCAGTACTTC
J: TRBJ2-1; V: TRBV11-2; D: TRBD1; size: -; length: 14; CDR3: CASIDRESYNEQFF; DNA: TGTGCCAGCATCGACAGGGAGTCCTACAATGAGCAGTTCTTC
J: TRBJ1-1; V: TRBV5-1; D: -; size: -; length: 14; CDR3: CASSEGGGNTEAFF; DNA: TGCGCCAGCAGCGAGGGGGGAGGCAACACTGAAGCTTTCTTT
J: TRBJ1-2; V: TRBV27; D: -; size: -; length: 14; CDR3: CASSHDTQVRGYTF; DNA: TGTGCCAGCAGCCACGATACACAGGTCAGGGGCTACACCTTC
J: TRBJ2-7; V: TRBV19; D: -; size: -; length: 13; CDR3: CASSDFTGYEQYF; DNA: TGTGCCAGTAGTGATTTTACGGGCTACGAGCAGTACTTC
J: TRBJ2-6; V: TRBV2; D: -; size: -; length: 15; CDR3: CASSERHLAYNVLTF; DNA: TGTGCCAGCAGTGAACGACACCTTGCGTACAACGTCCTGACTTTC
J: TRBJ2-1; V: TRBV7-3; D: -; size: once; length: 15; CDR3: CASSLGSGPYNEQFF; DNA: TGTGCCAGCAGCTTAGGCAGCGGGCCTTACAATGAGCAGTTCTTC
J: TRBJ2-3; V: TRBV28; D: TRBD2; size: -; length: 15; CDR3: CASSLGGRGADTQYF; DNA: TGTGCCAGCAGTTTGGGAGGGAGAGGCGCAGATACGCAGTATTTT
J: TRBJ2-5; V: TRBV28; D: -; size: -; length: 13; CDR3: CASISGIQETQYF; DNA: TGTGCCAGCATTTCAGGGATCCAAGAGACCCAGTACTTC
J: TRBJ2-7; V: TRBV2; D: -; size: -; length: 16; CDR3: CASIPKDGGGSYEQYF; DNA: TGTGCCAGCATCCCAAAGGACGGCGGAGGCTCCTACGAGCAGTACTTC
J: TRBJ2-2; V: TRBV9; D: -; size: -; length: 14; CDR3: CASSVRGNTGELFF; DNA: TGTGCCAGCAGCGTGAGGGGCAACACCGGGGAGCTGTTTTTT
J: TRBJ2-7; V: TRBV4-2; D: -; size: few; length: 14; CDR3: CASSQDRTPYEQYF; DNA: TGTGCCAGCAGCCAAGATCGGACCCCATACGAGCAGTACTTC
J: TRBJ2-1; V: TRBV5-6; D: TRBD2; size: -; length: 14; CDR3: CASSWTSGDHEQFF; DNA: TGTGCCAGCAGCTGGACTAGCGGGGACCACGAGCAGTTCTTC
J: TRBJ2-3; V: TRBV6-1; D: TRBD2; size: -; length: 16; CDR3: CASSVLGGRRTDTQYF; DNA: TGTGCCAGCAGTGTACTAGGCGGGAGACGCACAGATACGCAGTATTTT
J: TRBJ2-1; V: TRBV14; D: -; size: -; length: 16; CDR3: CASSQAGRGRDNEQFF; DNA: TGTGCCAGCAGCCAAGCCGGGAGGGGGCGCGACAATGAGCAGTTCTTC
J: TRBJ2-1; V: TRBV19; D: -; size: -; length: 15; CDR3: CASSLGSGSYNEQFF; DNA: TGTGCCAGTAGTCTAGGTTCCGGCTCCTACAATGAGCAGTTCTTC
J: TRBJ2-7; V: TRBV4-1; D: TRBD1; size: -; length: 15; CDR3: CASSQGPGQGYEQYF; DNA: TGCGCCAGCAGCCAAGGGCCGGGACAGGGGTACGAGCAGTACTTC
J: TRBJ2-7; V: TRBV4-2; D: TRBD2; size: -; length: 15; CDR3: CASSQDRLASYEQYF; DNA: TGTGCCAGCAGCCAAGATCGACTAGCATCCTACGAGCAGTACTTC
J: TRBJ2-5; V: TRBV7-9; D: -; size: -; length: 12; CDR3: CASSAPMGTQYF; DNA: TGTGCCAGCAGCGCGCCGATGGGGACCCAGTACTTC
J: TRBJ2-3; V: TRBV9; D: -; size: -; length: 15; CDR3: CASSLGGLARDTQYF; DNA: TGTGCCAGCAGCTTAGGAGGGCTAGCGAGGGATACGCAGTATTTT
J: TRBJ1-1; V: TRBV5-1; D: TRBD1; size: -; length: 15; CDR3: CASSREQGRRTEAFF; DNA: TGCGCCAGCAGCCGCGAACAGGGGCGGAGGACTGAAGCTTTCTTT
J: TRBJ2-7; V: TRBV9; D: -; size: -; length: 14; CDR3: CASSSGTGSYEQYF; DNA: TGTGCCAGCAGTTCCGGGACTGGCTCCTACGAGCAGTACTTC
J: TRBJ2-5; V: TRBV7-9; D: -; size: -; length: 14; CDR3: CASSLENSGGGNDF; DNA: TGTGCCAGCAGCCTGGAAAATTCCGGCGGAGGGAATGACTTC
J: TRBJ2-3; V: TRBV14; D: -; size: -; length: 13; CDR3: CASSQLLTDTQYF; DNA: TGTGCCAGCAGCCAGCTTCTCACAGATACGCAGTATTTT
J: TRBJ1-2; V: TRBV4-3; D: TRBD1; size: -; length: 15; CDR3: CASSLYGQGNYGYTF; DNA: TGCGCCAGCAGCCTCTACGGACAGGGAAACTATGGCTACACCTTC
J: TRBJ2-1; V: TRBV4-3; D: -; size: -; length: 15; CDR3: CASSQDYPTYNEQFF; DNA: TGCGCCAGCAGCCAAGACTACCCCACCTACAATGAGCAGTTCTTC
J: TRBJ1-4; V: TRBV7-9; D: -; size: -; length: 15; CDR3: CASSHLQGSNEKLFF; DNA: TGTGCCAGCAGCCATCTACAGGGCAGTAATGAAAAACTGTTTTTT
J: TRBJ2-7; V: TRBV27; D: -; size: -; length: 14; CDR3: CASSLSRVSREQYF; DNA: TGTGCCAGCAGTTTATCACGGGTTTCCCGCGAGCAGTACTTC
J: TRBJ2-7; V: TRBV28; D: TRBD1; size: -; length: 14; CDR3: CASNLPRGSYEQYF; DNA: TGTGCCAGCAACTTACCCAGGGGGTCCTACGAGCAGTACTTC
J: TRBJ1-1; V: TRBV9; D: -; size: -; length: 17; CDR3: CASSSPSLRGGSTEAFF; DNA: TGTGCCAGCAGCTCTCCCTCGCTGAGGGGGGGAAGCACTGAAGCTTTCTTT
J: TRBJ2-5; V: TRBV9; D: TRBD2; size: -; length: 14; CDR3: CASSVFSREGTQYF; DNA: TGTGCCAGCAGCGTATTTTCGAGGGAGGGGACCCAGTACTTC
J: TRBJ2-3; V: TRBV11-2; D: TRBD2; size: -; length: 15; CDR3: CASSLGAGGPDTQYF; DNA: TGTGCCAGCAGCTTAGGGGCGGGGGGTCCAGATACGCAGTATTTT
J: TRBJ2-1; V: TRBV27; D: TRBD2; size: -; length: 16; CDR3: CASSFSGGRAHNEQFF; DNA: TGTGCCAGCAGTTTTTCGGGTGGGAGGGCCCACAATGAGCAGTTCTTC
J: TRBJ2-2; V: TRBV29-1; D: -; size: -; length: 11; CDR3: CSVVIAGELFF; DNA: TGCAGCGTTGTAATAGCCGGGGAGCTGTTTTTT
J: TRBJ2-7; V: TRBV4-1; D: TRBD2; size: -; length: 17; CDR3: CASSLRTSGRISDEQYF; DNA: TGCGCCAGCAGCCTCCGGACTAGCGGGAGAATTAGCGACGAGCAGTACTTC
J: TRBJ1-5; V: TRBV6-5; D: -; size: once; length: 14; CDR3: CAIGPREGNQPQHF; DNA: TGTGCCATCGGGCCCAGGGAGGGCAATCAGCCCCAGCATTTT
J: TRBJ1-2; V: TRBV9; D: -; size: -; length: 16; CDR3: CASSVDQKTDNYGYTF; DNA: TGTGCCAGCAGCGTAGATCAGAAGACAGATAACTATGGCTACACCTTC
J: TRBJ2-1; V: TRBV12-5; D: -; size: -; length: 17; CDR3: CASGLVLAPELDNEQFF; DNA: TGTGCTAGTGGTTTGGTACTTGCTCCCGAACTTGACAATGAGCAGTTCTTC
J: TRBJ2-7; V: TRBV7-9; D: -; size: -; length: 13; CDR3: CASSFVRVDEQYF; DNA: TGTGCCAGCAGCTTTGTCAGGGTGGACGAGCAGTACTTC